These 5 T cell receptor beta chains were sequenced from one sample in a study of immune evolution from preneoplasia to lung adenocarcinoma. Assay: immunoSEQ multiplex PCR; the TCRdb copy retains only in-frame clones and omits some. The table lists about 3,700 clones, roughly 76% of them singletons. Sample: FFPE minimally invasive lung adenocarcinoma tissue. The receptors were sampled from a person aged 55 to 79 with lung adenocarcinoma.

Here the CDR3 reads CASSYNQGGTEAFF. CDR3 in DNA: TGTGCCAGCAGTTACAACCAGGGGGGCACTGAAGCTTTCTTT. The chain is built from TRBV5-6 and TRBJ1-1, with 7 bases matching TRBD1. Trimming cost V 5 bases and J 4 bases; bases outside gene matches: 8. CDR1 is SGHDT, CDR2 YYEEEE, per germline. CDR3 length: 14 amino acids.

The chain uses TRBV27 and TRBJ1-2, with 7 bases fitting TRBD1. The CDR3 has 12 amino acids. Unmatched junction bases numbered 4, after V lost 7 bases and J lost 5 bases. Germline CDR1 MNHEY, CDR2 SMNVEV (reference sequence). The CDR3 sequence is CASKGASYGYTF. The CDR3 DNA sequence: TGTGCCAGCAAGGGGGCATCGTATGGCTACACCTTC.

This clone was detected only a few times. The J gene is TRBJ2-5, the V gene TRBV4-3, with D possibly being TRBD2 (7 bases). Deletions cut 1 base from V and 4 bases from J, with 13 bases between. CDR1 LGHNA and CDR2 YSLEER come from the germline V gene. The CDR3 has 15 amino acids. CDR3 in DNA: TGCGCCAGCAGCCAAGGATATAGGGGGGGAGAGACCCAGTACTTC. Residues: CASSQGYRGGETQYF.

J is TRBJ2-1 and V is TRBV11-2, with TRBD2 matching 11 bases. V was pared by 5 bases and J by 7 bases, with 16 bases of the junction left unmatched. The CDR3 contains 18 residues. Per the germline V gene, CDR1 is SGHAT and CDR2 is FQNNGV. CDR3 amino acids: CASSKRLAGMSTGNEQFF. CDR3 nucleotide sequence: TGTGCCAGCAGCAAGAGACTAGCGGGAATGTCTACGGGTAATGAGCAGTTCTTC.

The V gene is TRBV19, the J gene TRBJ2-1, with a tentative D call TRBD2 (5 bases). This CDR3 spans 14 amino acids. Germline CDR1 reads LNHDA; CDR2 reads SQIVND (reference sequence). V lost 7 bases and J lost 6, with 16 bases in between. The CDR3 region is CASTLGGQGNEQFF. Written as DNA, the CDR3 is TGTGCCAGTACCTTAGGAGGCCAAGGCAATGAGCAGTTCTTC.